Presented here are 31 T cell receptor beta chains from one specimen sequenced in a study of T cells in Graves' hyperthyroidism and ophthalmopathy. There were TCR beta CDR3 regions amplified from RNA transcripts. First-round RT-PCR with HTBI primers amplified the TCR CDR3 region. TCRdb processed the multiplex PCR reads anew with MiXCR; each CDR3 protein has one entry. The table has 700,000 to 950,000 distinct CDR3 sequences, 30% to 40% seen once; the top ten hold roughly 30%. Sequencing was done on a sample of blood. The source is a woman between 35 and 50 years old with Graves' hyperthyroidism.

This clonotype was recorded a few times. The chain uses TRBV4-3 and TRBJ1-6; a weak D match, TRBD1 (6 bases). In germline, CDR1 is LGHNA, CDR2 YSLEER. The CDR3 runs to 15 residues. V was trimmed by 3 bases and J by 5 bases, leaving 11 bases between them. Written as DNA, the CDR3 is TGCGCCAGCAGCCATGGACAGCTCGATAATTCACCCCTCCACTTT. As protein: CASSHGQLDNSPLHF.

V and J are TRBV2 and TRBJ1-2; 7 bases align to TRBD1. There are 16 residues in the CDR3. J lost 0 bases, V lost 8 bases, and 12 bases had no gene match. Germline loops: CDR1 SNHLY, CDR2 FYNNEI. CDR3 nucleotide sequence: TGTGCCAGCTTAAGCGGGTTGGGGACAGCTAACTATGGCTACACCTTC. Translating gives CASLSGLGTANYGYTF.

This chain joins TRBV29-1 and TRBJ2-7, with TRBD1 identical over 8 bases. The CDR3 is 14 residues long. Trimming at V came to 2 bases and at J to 7 bases, leaving 10 bases not matched to a gene. From germline, CDR1 is SQVTM and CDR2 ANQGSEA. The CDR3 coding sequence is TGCAGCGTTGAACCAGGGGGCGTCTACAATGAGCAGTACTTC. Amino acids: CSVEPGGVYNEQYF.

About this clonotype itself: A clone one base away is much larger, so this may be a read error. The chain carries TRBV29-1 and TRBJ1-1; D perhaps matches TRBD1 (5 bases). Germline loops: CDR1 SQVTM, CDR2 ANQGSEA. The V and J ends lost 7 bases and 3 bases respectively, with 15 bases between them. This CDR3 is built from 13 residues. The CDR3 DNA follows: TGCAGCGCTGCCCCACGGGGGGACACTGAAGCTTTCTTT. Residues: CSAAPRGDTEAFF.

This clonotype was seen at least ten times. CDR3 loop: CASSLTDAGGYEQYF. In DNA form, the CDR3 reads TGTGCCAGCAGCTTGACAGATGCGGGCGGATACGAGCAGTACTTC. The J gene is TRBJ2-7, the V gene TRBV11-2; D may correspond to TRBD1 or TRBD2 (5 bases each). Between the trimmed V and J ends, which lost 3 bases and 4 bases, there was a span of 16 bases. The CDR3 spans 15 residues. CDR1 and CDR2 from the germline V gene are SGHAT and FQNNGV.

The chain has TRBV24-1 and TRBJ2-3; D unclear. Germline CDR1 KGHDR, CDR2 SFDVKD. This CDR3 spans 14 amino acids. Trimming took off 7 bases at V and 4 bases at J, with 14 bases between the two ends. The CDR3 DNA follows: TGTGCCACCAGCCGTCCCATAGATGCAGATACGCAGTATTTT. Amino acid sequence: CATSRPIDADTQYF.

This clonotype was found many times. The chain is built from TRBV2 and TRBJ2-5; unclear D gene. Germline loops: CDR1 SNHLY, CDR2 FYNNEI. Trimming stripped 4 bases from V and 2 bases from J, with 8 bases between. The CDR3 loop spans 13 amino acids. The CDR3: CASSAYSQETQYF. In DNA, the CDR3 is TGTGCCAGCAGTGCTTACTCGCAAGAGACCCAGTACTTC.

This clonotype was observed many times. The gene calls are TRBV6-5 and TRBJ2-5; D gene ambiguous. Trimming shortened V by 5 bases and J by 0 bases, and 10 bases separated the two germline ends. The CDR3 covers 14 residues. From germline, CDR1 is MNHEY and CDR2 SVGAGI. The CDR3 sequence is CASSVGQDQETQYF. CDR3 DNA sequence: TGTGCCAGCAGTGTAGGCCAGGACCAAGAGACCCAGTACTTC.

This clonotype has only a few counts. One end of the junction is discordant with germline, which a read error may explain. J is TRBJ1-1 and V is TRBV7-9; D is unclear. The CDR3 consists of 14 residues. Germline lookup yields CDR1 SEHNR and CDR2 FQNEAQ (reference sequence). The CDR3 coding sequence is TGTGCCGGCAGCTTAGCGCCCCCGAACACTGAAGCTTTCTTT. Translating gives CAGSLAPPNTEAFF. Full variable domain (missing parts from reference TRBV7-9 and TRBJ1-1): DTGVSQNPRHKITKRGQNVTFRCDPISEHNRLYWYRQTLGQGPEFLTYFQNEAQLEKSRLLSDRFSAERPKGSFSTLEIQRTEQGDSAMYLCAGSLAPPNTEAFFGQGTRLTVV.

This clonotype has just one count. CDR3 DNA: TGTGCCAGCAGCTTAGTCGCAGGGGGCTCGATACAGCCCCAGCATTTT. Translating it yields CASSLVAGGSIQPQHF. The V and J genes are TRBV7-2 and TRBJ1-5, with 8 bases lining up with TRBD1. This CDR3 comprises 16 residues. Germline lookup yields CDR1 SGHTA and CDR2 FQGNSA. The J segment lost 7 bases and the V segment lost 1 base, leaving 9 bases of the junction unmatched.

Of note for this clonotype: The junction departs from the called germline gene at one end, perhaps through a read error. The chain carries TRBV6-5 and TRBJ2-5; the D gene is possibly TRBD2 (6 bases). Germline lookup yields CDR1 MNHEY and CDR2 SVGAGI. CDR3 length: 16 residues. DNA for the CDR3: TGTGCCATCAGTGAGCCGAGGCCAGGCGGGAAAGAGACCCAGTACTTC. Its translation is CAISEPRPGGKETQYF.

This rearrangement joins TRBV12-3 or TRBV12-4 to TRBJ2-6; D may match TRBD1 or TRBD2 (5 bases each). The ends were cut back, 6 bases at V and 0 bases at J, with 15 bases in the middle. There are 17 residues in the CDR3. In DNA, the CDR3 is TGTGCCAGCAGCGGGACGTCGCGCTACTCTGGGGCCAACGTCCTGACTTTC. As protein: CASSGTSRYSGANVLTF.

This clonotype appeared a few times. The J gene is TRBJ1-2, the V gene TRBV4-1; 11 bases fit TRBD1. Germline V gene lookup returns CDR1 MGHRA and CDR2 YSYEKL. The ends lost 3 bases at V and 1 base at J; junction bases unmatched: 7. The CDR3 runs to 17 residues. This chain's CDR3 is CASSHGQGAQDNYGYTF. The CDR3, as DNA: TGCGCCAGCAGCCATGGACAGGGGGCGCAGGATAACTATGGCTACACCTTC.

This clonotype was observed at least ten times. J is TRBJ2-2 and V is TRBV19; the D call may be TRBD1 or TRBD2 (5 bases each). From germline, CDR1 is LNHDA and CDR2 SQIVND (reference sequence). The CDR3 is 15 amino acids. V was cut by 4 bases and J by 6 bases, with 15 bases left in between. CDR3 amino acids: CASSTLFRGAGELFF. DNA of the CDR3: TGTGCCAGTAGTACCCTCTTTCGAGGGGCCGGGGAGCTGTTTTTT.

This clonotype was recorded many times. The rearrangement uses TRBV10-1 and TRBJ1-2; 7 nucleotides align to TRBD1. The CDR3 covers 13 residues. Trimming removed 4 bases from V and 10 bases from J; junction bases left unmatched: 9. Germline assignment: CDR1 WNHNN and CDR2 SYGVQD (reference sequence). The CDR3 DNA reads TGCGCCAGCAGTGCTCGGGCAGGGGGAGACTACACCTTC. Protein sequence: CASSARAGGDYTF.

The table lists this clonotype with many counts. The chain carries TRBV9 and TRBJ1-1; D uncertain. From germline, CDR1 is SGDLS and CDR2 YYNGEE. This CDR3 is 14 amino acids long. V was pared by 0 bases and J by 5 bases, with 11 bases between. The CDR3: CASSVDPRETEAFF. CDR3 nucleotide sequence: TGTGCCAGCAGCGTAGACCCGAGGGAAACTGAAGCTTTCTTT.

The sample holds a few counts of this clonotype. The chain combines TRBV6-5 with TRBJ2-2; D not certain. The CDR3 runs to 11 residues. The germline V and J ends were trimmed by 6 bases and 5 bases, with 4 bases remaining between them. CDR1 and CDR2 (germline): MNHEY, SVGAGI. The CDR3 DNA reads TGTGCCAGCAGGGCAACCGGGGAGCTGTTTTTT. Its protein is CASRATGELFF.

The CDR3 DNA is TGTGCCAGTAGTGCGGGAGGCCCCCAGTACTTC. Translating gives CASSAGGPQYF. This chain uses TRBV19 with TRBJ2-5, with 8 positions matching TRBD2. Trimming took 5 bases from V and 9 from J; bases not matched to a gene: 2. This CDR3 is built from 11 residues. CDR1 and CDR2 from the germline V gene are LNHDA and SQIVND (reference sequence).

The chain is built from TRBV27 and TRBJ2-5; 12 bases fit TRBD2. This CDR3 has 16 amino acids. The germline gives CDR1 MNHEY, CDR2 SMNVEV (reference sequence). The junction had 7 bases not matched to a gene; V was cut back by 5 bases and J by 3 bases. CDR3 residues: CASSPLTSGREETQYF. The CDR3 DNA reads as TGTGCCAGCAGTCCCCTGACTAGCGGGAGAGAAGAGACCCAGTACTTC.

In regard to this clonotype: A much larger clone differs by one base, so this may be a read error. The rearrangement uses TRBV2 and TRBJ1-2; D is undetermined. This CDR3 has 15 residues. The germline gives CDR1 SNHLY, CDR2 FYNNEI. CDR3: CASTTGRKMGGGFTF. For the CDR3, the DNA is TGTGCCAGCACAACCGGACGCAAGATGGGAGGTGGCTTCACCTTC.

The chain is built from TRBV4-3 and TRBJ1-3; TRBD1 aligns across 8 bases. V shed 0 bases, J shed 3 bases, and the junction held 7 bases outside the gene matches. Germline values: CDR1 LGHNA, CDR2 YSLEER. This CDR3 has 17 amino acids. The CDR3 reads CASSQDPQGAGGNTIYF. For the CDR3, the DNA is TGCGCCAGCAGCCAAGATCCCCAGGGGGCAGGTGGAAACACCATATATTTT.

The chain couples TRBV2 to TRBJ2-2; TRBD1 matches at 8 bases. CDR3 length: 15 amino acids. Germline CDR1 and CDR2: SNHLY and FYNNEI. V shed 8 bases, J shed 5 bases, and the junction held 10 bases outside the gene matches. CDR3 sequence: CASSPDREATGELFF. The CDR3 coding sequence is TGTGCCAGCTCACCGGACAGGGAAGCGACCGGGGAGCTGTTTTTT.

There are many counts of this clonotype. The chain uses TRBV5-1 and TRBJ1-1, with 7 bases fitting TRBD1. V shed 3 bases, J shed 11 bases, and the junction held 10 bases outside the gene matches. The CDR3 is made up of 13 amino acids. Germline V gene sequence: CDR1 SGHRS, CDR2 YFSETQ. The CDR3 coding sequence is TGCGCCAGCAGCTCGGGACAGCCGGATCCGGCTTTCTTT. Residues: CASSSGQPDPAFF.

This clonotype appeared many times. This chain joins TRBV20-1 and TRBJ1-1; TRBD1 is a possible D gene (5 bases). V was pared by 6 bases and J by 6 bases, with 17 bases between. The germline gives CDR1 DFQATT, CDR2 SNEGSKA (reference sequence). This CDR3 is built from 13 residues. CDR3 sequence reads: CSALDRVHSEAFF. CDR3 DNA: TGCAGTGCCCTCGACAGAGTTCATTCTGAAGCTTTCTTT.

This clonotype was counted many times. This chain links TRBV19 with TRBJ1-2, with D tentatively TRBD1 (6 bases). Trimming pared 5 bases from V and 1 base from J, leaving 17 bases between. Germline CDR1 reads LNHDA; CDR2 reads SQIVND (reference sequence). CDR3 length: 16 amino acids. The CDR3: CASSVGQPNRNYGYTF. CDR3 DNA sequence: TGTGCCAGTAGTGTTGGACAGCCTAACCGTAACTATGGCTACACCTTC. The variable domain in full, completed from reference TRBV19 and TRBJ1-2, reads DGGITQSPKYLFRKEGQNVTLSCEQNLNHDAMYWYRQDPGQGLRLIYYSQIVNDFQKGDIAEGYSVSREKKESFPLTVTSAQKNPTAFYLCASSVGQPNRNYGYTFGSGTRLTVV.

This chain uses TRBV7-9 with TRBJ1-5, with D possibly TRBD1 on 5 matching bases. The length of the CDR3 is 15 residues. In germline, CDR1 is SEHNR, CDR2 FQNEAQ (reference sequence). V was shortened by 5 bases and J by 3 bases, with 14 bases between the two germline ends. The chain's CDR3 is CASSPNGGTNQPQHF. Written as DNA, the CDR3 is TGTGCCAGCAGCCCTAACGGGGGTACCAATCAGCCCCAGCATTTT. Supplemented by reference TRBV7-9 and TRBJ1-5, the full variable domain reads DTGVSQNPRHKITKRGQNVTFRCDPISEHNRLYWYRQTLGQGPEFLTYFQNEAQLEKSRLLSDRFSAERPKGSFSTLEIQRTEQGDSAMYLCASSPNGGTNQPQHFGDGTRLSIL.

This chain joins TRBV7-2 and TRBJ1-6; TRBD1 is a possible D gene (5 bases). CDR1 and CDR2 (germline): SGHTA, FQGNSA. Trimming removed 3 bases at V and 11 bases at J, with 8 bases between. The CDR3 has 12 amino acids. The CDR3 region is CASSLGPTPLHF. For the CDR3, the DNA is TGTGCCAGCAGCTTGGGGCCGACACCCCTCCACTTT.

V gene TRBV10-1 combines with J gene TRBJ1-2; D is uncertain. V was shortened by 0 bases and J by 4 bases, with 6 bases between the two germline ends. This CDR3 is 13 amino acids long. Germline V lookup: CDR1 WNHNN, CDR2 SYGVQD (reference sequence). The CDR3 DNA sequence: TGCGCCAGCAGTGAGTCGGAGGTCTATGGCTACACCTTC. Translated, it gives CASSESEVYGYTF.

The chain uses TRBV5-1 and TRBJ2-1; 10 bases are shared with TRBD2. The CDR3 spans 15 residues. Germline V gives CDR1 SGHRS, CDR2 YFSETQ. V was clipped by 0 bases and J by 7 bases; unmatched bases: 4. The CDR3 DNA sequence: TGCGCCAGCAGCTTGGCTAGCGGGGGATGGAATGAGCAGTTCTTC. It yields the protein CASSLASGGWNEQFF.

Details on this clonotype: One end of the junction varies from germline; a read error may be responsible. The V and J genes are TRBV7-3 and TRBJ1-1; D is uncertain. The CDR3 loop spans 12 amino acids. Germline V gives CDR1 SGHTA, CDR2 FQGTGA. CDR3 region: CASGKVSRGASF. The CDR3, as DNA: TGTGCCAGCGGAAAGGTCTCCCGTGGAGCTTCCTTT.

On this clonotype: Germline and junction disagree at one end, which may indicate a read error. The chain combines TRBV9 with TRBJ1-3, with D unclear. The CDR3 has 16 amino acids. CDR1 is SGDLS, CDR2 YYNGEE, per germline. The CDR3 protein is CASSVSQQVSGDTIYF. In nucleotides, the CDR3 is TGTGCCAGCAGCGTAAGCCAGCAAGTCTCTGGAGACACCATATATTTT.